This TCR beta chain comes out of a study of blood T cells in healthy people across ages. As for the study in general: With template switching, about one barcoded beta molecule was captured per two T cells. Study results and caveats: Long-lived donors carried more naive CD4+ cells and greater diversity than aged donors.

A second PCR of about 6 to 12 cycles used a sample-barcoded 5' primer and a J-beta primer mix. TCRdb redid the calling of the 5' RACE reads with MiXCR, one entry per CDR3 protein. The sample lists over 600,000 distinct CDR3 sequences; about 43% were seen once. Note on this clonotype: Its cognate antigen is unknown.

CDR1 SGHVS and CDR2 FNYEAQ come from the germline V gene. V trimming: 4 bases; J trimming: 15 bases; junction bases outside the gene matches: 15. The CDR3 runs to 15 residues. Specimen: blood. This clonotype originated in a man older than 75 in good health. The chain is built from TRBV7-6 and TRBJ1-6; 7 positions agree with TRBD1. The DNA of the CDR3 is TGTGCCAGCAGCTCCGGACAGGCTGGGGGAAGAGTCCTCCACTTT. Its translation is CASSSGQAGGRVLHF.